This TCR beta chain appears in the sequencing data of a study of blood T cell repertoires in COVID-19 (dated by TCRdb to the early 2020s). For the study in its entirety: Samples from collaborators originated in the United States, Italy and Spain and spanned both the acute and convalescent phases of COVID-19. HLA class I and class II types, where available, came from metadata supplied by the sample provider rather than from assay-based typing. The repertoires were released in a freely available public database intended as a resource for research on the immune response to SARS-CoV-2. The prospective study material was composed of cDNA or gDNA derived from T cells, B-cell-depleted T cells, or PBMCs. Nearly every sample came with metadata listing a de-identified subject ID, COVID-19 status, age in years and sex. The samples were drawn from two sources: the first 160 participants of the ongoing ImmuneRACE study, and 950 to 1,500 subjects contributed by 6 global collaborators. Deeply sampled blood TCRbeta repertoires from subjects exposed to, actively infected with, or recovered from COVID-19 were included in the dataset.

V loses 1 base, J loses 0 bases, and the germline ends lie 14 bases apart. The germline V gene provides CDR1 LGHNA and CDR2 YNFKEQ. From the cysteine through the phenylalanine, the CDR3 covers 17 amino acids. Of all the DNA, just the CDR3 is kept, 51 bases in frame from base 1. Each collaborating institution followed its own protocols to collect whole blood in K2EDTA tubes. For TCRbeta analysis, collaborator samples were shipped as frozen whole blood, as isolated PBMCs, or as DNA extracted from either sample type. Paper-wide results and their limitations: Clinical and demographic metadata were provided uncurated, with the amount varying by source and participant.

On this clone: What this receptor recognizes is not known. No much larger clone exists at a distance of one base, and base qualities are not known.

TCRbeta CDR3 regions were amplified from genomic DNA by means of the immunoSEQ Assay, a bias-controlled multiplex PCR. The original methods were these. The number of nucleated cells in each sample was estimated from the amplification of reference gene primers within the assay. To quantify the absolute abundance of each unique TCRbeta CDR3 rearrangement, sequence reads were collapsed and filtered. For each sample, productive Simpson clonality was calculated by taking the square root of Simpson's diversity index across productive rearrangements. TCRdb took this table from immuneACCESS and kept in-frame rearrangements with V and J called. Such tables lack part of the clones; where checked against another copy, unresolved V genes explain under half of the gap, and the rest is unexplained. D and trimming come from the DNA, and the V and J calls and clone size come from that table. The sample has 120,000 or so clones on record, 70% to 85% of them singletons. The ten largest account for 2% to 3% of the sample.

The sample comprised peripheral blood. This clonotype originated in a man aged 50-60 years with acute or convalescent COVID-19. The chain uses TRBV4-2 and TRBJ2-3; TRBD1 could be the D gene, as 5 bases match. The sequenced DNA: TGTGCCAGCAGCCAAGGGTCTCGGACAATTAGCACAGATACGCAGTATTTT. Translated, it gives CASSQGSRTISTDTQYF.